The present T cell receptor (beta chain) was sequenced within a study of cytomegalovirus exposure and HLA in healthy donors. Study results and caveats: Earlier results showed most TCR beta V segments being productive about 87% or about 30% of the time.

PCR primers comprised 60 Vbeta and 13 Jbeta primers. Per the original methods: The authors later counted about 80 million unique TCR beta chains, roughly 10 million of them shared. The table came from immunoSEQ multiplex PCR; TCRdb's copy has only in-frame clones and leaves some out. D and trimming come from the DNA, and the V and J calls and clone size come from that table. The profile shows roughly 84,000 clones, roughly four fifths of them singletons. In regard to this clone: Its antigen remains unidentified.

Each of the donors was a healthy bone marrow donor. The CDR3 is 15 residues long. The V gene lost 0 bases and the J gene lost 4 bases, with 13 bases spanning the gap. CDR1 and CDR2 (germline): MGHRA, YSYEKL. The sample was PBMCs. The chain links TRBV4-1 to TRBJ2-7; tentative D call: TRBD2 (5 bases). The source of this sequence is a human donor in good health. The CDR3 DNA is TGCGCCAGCAGCCAAGATTTCCTCCCGGGATACGAGCAGTACTTC. Translated: CASSQDFLPGYEQYF.